The rows below give T cell receptor beta chains drawn from one sample of a study of regulatory T cells in long-lasting Graves disease. TCRdb redid the calling of the multiplex PCR reads with MiXCR, one entry per CDR3 protein. The sample lists about 500,000 distinct CDR3 sequences; approximately 12% were seen once. These records were also assigned to another study, of T cells in Graves' hyperthyroidism and ophthalmopathy.

The sequences come from peripheral blood mononuclear cells (PBMCs), collected at new diagnosis, from a patient treated with antithyroid drugs. The source of these receptors is a woman under 40 with Graves disease. Both conserved end residues are part of each CDR3. Fields, in order: J gene, D gene, V gene, clone size, CDR3 DNA, CDR3 protein. The D gene is left open where the match is weak. Clone size is given for some rows only: seen once, a few or many times, or a class if the clone is expanded.

j_gene: TRBJ1-1; d_gene: .; v_gene: TRBV5-1; abundance: .; CDR3nt: TGTGCCAGCAGCTTCGGGGCGATTAACATGAACACTGAAGCTTTCTTT; CDR3aa: CASSFGAINMNTEAFF
j_gene: TRBJ2-1; d_gene: TRBD2; v_gene: TRBV6-2/TRBV6-3; abundance: many; CDR3nt: TGTGCCAGCAGCCTAGGTGGGGGGGGAGGATACAATGAGCAGTTCTTC; CDR3aa: CASSLGGGGGYNEQFF
j_gene: TRBJ2-7; d_gene: .; v_gene: TRBV9; abundance: few; CDR3nt: TGTGCCAGCAGCGTAGCTCCGCAGGCGGCCTACGAGCAGTACTTC; CDR3aa: CASSVAPQAAYEQYF
j_gene: TRBJ2-1; d_gene: TRBD2; v_gene: TRBV28; abundance: many; CDR3nt: TGTGCCAGCAGTTTAGGACTAGCGGGGGGGGGTGAGCAGTTCTTC; CDR3aa: CASSLGLAGGGEQFF
j_gene: TRBJ1-1; d_gene: .; v_gene: TRBV20-1; abundance: few; CDR3nt: TGCAGTGCCTATTCAGGGAACACTGAAGCTTTCTTT; CDR3aa: CSAYSGNTEAFF
j_gene: TRBJ2-7; d_gene: .; v_gene: TRBV20-1; abundance: few; CDR3nt: TGCAGTGCTAGCCCCGAGGACACTCCAAGGGACGAGCAGTACTTC; CDR3aa: CSASPEDTPRDEQYF
j_gene: TRBJ2-7; d_gene: TRBD2; v_gene: TRBV7-2; abundance: many; CDR3nt: TGTGCCAGCAGCTTAGGACTAGCGGGACCCTACGAGCAGTACTTC; CDR3aa: CASSLGLAGPYEQYF
j_gene: TRBJ1-6; d_gene: .; v_gene: TRBV11-2; abundance: few; CDR3nt: TGTGCCAGCAGCTTAGATATGGGGATACCCCTCCACTTT; CDR3aa: CASSLDMGIPLHF
j_gene: TRBJ2-7; d_gene: TRBD1; v_gene: TRBV28; abundance: many; CDR3nt: TGTGCCAGCAGTTTGTTGCGGACAGGGAACTCCGAGCAGTACTTC; CDR3aa: CASSLLRTGNSEQYF
j_gene: TRBJ2-3; d_gene: .; v_gene: TRBV11-2; abundance: many; CDR3nt: TGTGCCAGCAGCCCACTAGCTGCGGATACGCAGTATTTT; CDR3aa: CASSPLAADTQYF
j_gene: TRBJ1-1; d_gene: .; v_gene: TRBV6-5; abundance: many; CDR3nt: TGTGCCAGCAGTTACTCCCGAGCTTTGAAGAACACTGAAGCTTTCTTT; CDR3aa: CASSYSRALKNTEAFF
j_gene: TRBJ2-7; d_gene: TRBD2; v_gene: TRBV28; abundance: many; CDR3nt: TGTGCCAGTGTCGGACTAGCGGGGCTAACCTACGAGCAGTACTTC; CDR3aa: CASVGLAGLTYEQYF
j_gene: TRBJ1-2; d_gene: TRBD1; v_gene: TRBV2; abundance: once; CDR3nt: TGTGCCAGCAGCGGTCCCGGGACAGGTCTCCCCAACTATGGCTACACCTTC; CDR3aa: CASSGPGTGLPNYGYTF
j_gene: TRBJ2-3; d_gene: .; v_gene: TRBV2; abundance: many; CDR3nt: TGTGCCAGCAGTGAGGGGGTGGTGCCCACAGATACGCAGTATTTT; CDR3aa: CASSEGVVPTDTQYF
j_gene: TRBJ1-5; d_gene: .; v_gene: TRBV7-9; abundance: .; CDR3nt: TGTGCCAGCAGCTTAGATGGGGCAGGCTCAGGCAATCAGCCCCAGCATTTT; CDR3aa: CASSLDGAGSGNQPQHF
j_gene: TRBJ1-1; d_gene: TRBD1; v_gene: TRBV27; abundance: many; CDR3nt: TGTGCCAGCAGAAGTACAGGGGGCGGTTCGAGAACTGAAGCTTTCTTT; CDR3aa: CASRSTGGGSRTEAFF
j_gene: TRBJ2-7; d_gene: TRBD2; v_gene: TRBV27; abundance: .; CDR3nt: TGTGCCAGCAGTTTAGGGGGACTAGGGGCGTACGAGCAGTACTTC; CDR3aa: CASSLGGLGAYEQYF
j_gene: TRBJ1-4; d_gene: .; v_gene: TRBV14; abundance: few; CDR3nt: TGTGCCAGCAGCCTACTCCCCGCAGAAAAACTGTTTTTT; CDR3aa: CASSLLPAEKLFF
j_gene: TRBJ2-1; d_gene: TRBD1; v_gene: TRBV29-1; abundance: many; CDR3nt: TGCAGCGTTGGGGGAACAGGGGAAAGCTCCTACAATGAGCAGTTCTTC; CDR3aa: CSVGGTGESSYNEQFF
j_gene: TRBJ1-2; d_gene: .; v_gene: TRBV7-3; abundance: many; CDR3nt: TGTGCCAGCAGCTTAAGTCCCTGGGAGGGCTACACCTTC; CDR3aa: CASSLSPWEGYTF
j_gene: TRBJ2-2; d_gene: TRBD2; v_gene: TRBV25-1; abundance: few; CDR3nt: TGTGCCAGCAGCAGCCTAGCGGGAGTCGGAACCGGCGGGGAGCTGTTTTTT; CDR3aa: CASSSLAGVGTGGELFF
j_gene: TRBJ1-1; d_gene: TRBD1; v_gene: TRBV29-1; abundance: many; CDR3nt: TGCAGCGCATGGGGACAGCTCATGAACACTGAAGCTTTCTTT; CDR3aa: CSAWGQLMNTEAFF
j_gene: TRBJ2-1; d_gene: TRBD1; v_gene: TRBV3-1; abundance: .; CDR3nt: TGTGCCAGCAGCCAAGTCAGGGGGAGAATGGGGAATGAGCAGTTCTTC; CDR3aa: CASSQVRGRMGNEQFF
j_gene: TRBJ1-2; d_gene: .; v_gene: TRBV3-1; abundance: many; CDR3nt: TGTGCCAGCAGCGTCCGACGGTATGGCTACACCTTC; CDR3aa: CASSVRRYGYTF
j_gene: TRBJ1-5; d_gene: TRBD1; v_gene: TRBV5-5; abundance: many; CDR3nt: TGTGCCAGCAGCTTGGACCCGGGACAGGGTAGCAATCAGCCCCAGCATTTT; CDR3aa: CASSLDPGQGSNQPQHF
j_gene: TRBJ2-5; d_gene: .; v_gene: TRBV7-7; abundance: few; CDR3nt: TGTGCCAGCTCTGGGAGTCCCAGCGAGACCCAGTACTTC; CDR3aa: CASSGSPSETQYF
j_gene: TRBJ2-5; d_gene: TRBD1; v_gene: TRBV25-1; abundance: .; CDR3nt: TGTGCCAGCAGCGCCTCCTTGGGGACAGGGGAAGAGACCCAGTACTTC; CDR3aa: CASSASLGTGEETQYF
j_gene: TRBJ1-4; d_gene: TRBD1; v_gene: TRBV4-1; abundance: few; CDR3nt: TGCGCCAGCAGCCGGGGACAGGGTGAAAAACTGTTTTTT; CDR3aa: CASSRGQGEKLFF
j_gene: TRBJ2-5; d_gene: .; v_gene: TRBV19; abundance: few; CDR3nt: TGTGCCAGTAGTGCCCGGGGTCATTCGCCGGAGACCCAGTACTTC; CDR3aa: CASSARGHSPETQYF
j_gene: TRBJ2-7; d_gene: TRBD2; v_gene: TRBV28; abundance: .; CDR3nt: TGTGCCAGCTCAAGAATGGGGACTAGCGGTACCTACGAGCAGTACTTC; CDR3aa: CASSRMGTSGTYEQYF
j_gene: TRBJ2-1; d_gene: TRBD1; v_gene: TRBV20-1; abundance: .; CDR3nt: TGCAGTGCTAGCAAAGGACAGGGCCACAATGAGCAGTTCTTC; CDR3aa: CSASKGQGHNEQFF
j_gene: TRBJ2-5; d_gene: .; v_gene: TRBV20-1; abundance: many; CDR3nt: TGCAGTGCACCAAAGGACTCCGGTTCAGAGACCCAGTACTTC; CDR3aa: CSAPKDSGSETQYF
j_gene: TRBJ2-7; d_gene: .; v_gene: TRBV12-3/TRBV12-4; abundance: .; CDR3nt: TGTGCCAGCAGCAGTACAGAACAACCCTACGAGCAGTACTTC; CDR3aa: CASSSTEQPYEQYF
j_gene: TRBJ1-1; d_gene: TRBD1; v_gene: TRBV30; abundance: many; CDR3nt: TGTGCCTGGGGGATTCGGACAGGCGGGGGTGAAGCTTTCTTT; CDR3aa: CAWGIRTGGGEAFF
j_gene: TRBJ2-1; d_gene: .; v_gene: TRBV7-2; abundance: many; CDR3nt: TGTGCCAGCAGCTCATTTAGCGGTACCTACAATGAGCAGTTCTTC; CDR3aa: CASSSFSGTYNEQFF